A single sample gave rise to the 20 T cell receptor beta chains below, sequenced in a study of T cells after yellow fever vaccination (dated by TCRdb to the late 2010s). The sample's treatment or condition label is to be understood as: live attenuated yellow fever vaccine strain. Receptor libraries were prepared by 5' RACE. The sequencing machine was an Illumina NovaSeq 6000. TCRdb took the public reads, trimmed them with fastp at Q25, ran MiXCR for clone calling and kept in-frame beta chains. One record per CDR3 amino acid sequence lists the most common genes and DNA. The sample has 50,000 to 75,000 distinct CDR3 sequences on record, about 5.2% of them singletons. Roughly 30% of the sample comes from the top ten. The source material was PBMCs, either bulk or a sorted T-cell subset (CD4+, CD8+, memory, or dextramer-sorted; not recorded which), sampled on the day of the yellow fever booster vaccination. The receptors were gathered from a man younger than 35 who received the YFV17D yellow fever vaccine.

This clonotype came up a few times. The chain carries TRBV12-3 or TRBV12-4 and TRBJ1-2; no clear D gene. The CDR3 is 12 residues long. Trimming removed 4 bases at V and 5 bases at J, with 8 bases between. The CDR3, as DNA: TGTGCCAGCAGTTCCGGGAGTTATGGCTACACCTTC. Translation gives CASSSGSYGYTF.

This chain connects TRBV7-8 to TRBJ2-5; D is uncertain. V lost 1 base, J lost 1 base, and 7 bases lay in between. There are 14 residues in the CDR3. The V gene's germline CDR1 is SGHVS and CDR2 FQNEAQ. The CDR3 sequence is CASSLEFVQETQYF. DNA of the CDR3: TGTGCCAGCAGCTTAGAGTTCGTCCAAGAGACCCAGTACTTC. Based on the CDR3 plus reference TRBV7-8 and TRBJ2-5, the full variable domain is GAGVSQSPRYKVAKRGQDVALRCDPISGHVSLFWYQQALGQGPEFLTYFQNEAQLDKSGLPSDRFFAERPEGSVSTLKIQRTQQEDSAVYLCASSLEFVQETQYFGPGTRLLVL.

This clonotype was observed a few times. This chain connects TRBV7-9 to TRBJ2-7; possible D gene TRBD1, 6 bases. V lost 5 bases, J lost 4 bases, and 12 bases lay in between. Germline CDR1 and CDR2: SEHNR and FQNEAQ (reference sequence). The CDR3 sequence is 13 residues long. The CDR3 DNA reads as TGTGCCAGCAGCCGACAGGTTTCATACGAGCAGTACTTC. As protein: CASSRQVSYEQYF.

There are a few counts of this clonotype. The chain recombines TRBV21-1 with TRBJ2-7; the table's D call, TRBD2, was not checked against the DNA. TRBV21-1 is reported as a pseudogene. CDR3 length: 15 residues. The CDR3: CASSKGPSGGGEQYV. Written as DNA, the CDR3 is TGTGCCAGCAGCAAAGGTCCTAGCGGGGGAGGTGAGCAGTACGTC.

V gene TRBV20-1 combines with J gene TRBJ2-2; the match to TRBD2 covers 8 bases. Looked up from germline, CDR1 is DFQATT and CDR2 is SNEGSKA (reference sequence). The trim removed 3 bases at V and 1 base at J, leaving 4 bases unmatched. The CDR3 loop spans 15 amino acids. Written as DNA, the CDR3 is TGCAGTGCTAGCTTAGCGGGGCTGAACACCGGGGAGCTGTTTTTT. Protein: CSASLAGLNTGELFF.

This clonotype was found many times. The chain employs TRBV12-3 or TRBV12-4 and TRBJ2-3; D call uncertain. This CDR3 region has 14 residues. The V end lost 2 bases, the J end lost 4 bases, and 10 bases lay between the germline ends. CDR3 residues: CASSLKQPPDTQYF. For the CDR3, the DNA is TGTGCCAGCAGTTTAAAACAGCCCCCAGATACGCAGTATTTT.

CDR3 sequence: CASREDPSNQPQHF. The CDR3 DNA is TGCGCCAGCAGGGAGGACCCCAGCAATCAGCCCCAGCATTTT. The J gene is TRBJ1-5, the V gene TRBV5-1; D is unclear. The V end was cut by 5 bases, the J end by 1 base, with 10 bases between. There are 14 residues in the CDR3. The germline CDR1 and CDR2 sequences are SGHRS and YFSETQ.

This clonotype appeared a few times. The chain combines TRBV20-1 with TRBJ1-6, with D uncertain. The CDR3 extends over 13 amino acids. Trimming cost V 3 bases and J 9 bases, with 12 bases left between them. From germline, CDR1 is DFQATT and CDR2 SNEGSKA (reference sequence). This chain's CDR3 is CSASTGLGSPLHF. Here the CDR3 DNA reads TGCAGTGCTAGTACCGGGTTGGGTTCACCCCTCCACTTT.

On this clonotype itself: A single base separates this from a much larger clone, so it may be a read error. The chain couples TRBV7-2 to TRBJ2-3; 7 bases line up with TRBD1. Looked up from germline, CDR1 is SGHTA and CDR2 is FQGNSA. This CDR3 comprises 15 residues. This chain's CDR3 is CAGSLGGRGADTQYF. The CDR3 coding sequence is TGTGCCGGCAGCTTAGGGGGCAGGGGTGCAGATACGCAGTATTTT. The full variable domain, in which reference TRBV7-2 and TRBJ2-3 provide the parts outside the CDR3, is GAGVSQSPSNKVTEKGKDVELRCDPISGHTALYWYRQSLGQGLEFLIYFQGNSAPDKSGLPSDRFSAERTGGSVSTLTIQRTQQEDSAVYLCAGSLGGRGADTQYFGPGTRLTVL.

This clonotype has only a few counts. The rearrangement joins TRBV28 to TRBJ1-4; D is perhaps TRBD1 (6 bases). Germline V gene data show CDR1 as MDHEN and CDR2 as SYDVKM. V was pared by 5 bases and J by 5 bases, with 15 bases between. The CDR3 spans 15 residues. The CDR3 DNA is TGTGCCAGCAGTCCCCCCGGGGGGCTAAATGAAAAACTGTTTTTT. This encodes CASSPPGGLNEKLFF.

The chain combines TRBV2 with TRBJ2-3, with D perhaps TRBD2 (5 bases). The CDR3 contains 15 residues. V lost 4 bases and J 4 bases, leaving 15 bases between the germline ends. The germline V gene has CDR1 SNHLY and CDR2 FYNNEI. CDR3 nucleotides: TGTGCCAGCAGTGTTGATGCCCTCGGGGCAGATACGCAGTATTTT. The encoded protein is CASSVDALGADTQYF.

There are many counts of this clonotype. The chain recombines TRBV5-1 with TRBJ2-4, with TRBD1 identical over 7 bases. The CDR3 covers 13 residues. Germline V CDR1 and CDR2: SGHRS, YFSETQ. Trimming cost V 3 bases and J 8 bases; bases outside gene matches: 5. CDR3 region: CASSYQGEDIQYF. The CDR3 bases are TGCGCCAGCAGCTACCAGGGGGAAGACATTCAGTACTTC.

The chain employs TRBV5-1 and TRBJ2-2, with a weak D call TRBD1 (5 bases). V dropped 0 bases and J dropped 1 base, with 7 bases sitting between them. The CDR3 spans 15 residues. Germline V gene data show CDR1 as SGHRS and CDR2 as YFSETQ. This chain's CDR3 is CASSLVGENTGELFF. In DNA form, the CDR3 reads TGCGCCAGCAGCTTGGTAGGGGAGAACACCGGGGAGCTGTTTTTT.

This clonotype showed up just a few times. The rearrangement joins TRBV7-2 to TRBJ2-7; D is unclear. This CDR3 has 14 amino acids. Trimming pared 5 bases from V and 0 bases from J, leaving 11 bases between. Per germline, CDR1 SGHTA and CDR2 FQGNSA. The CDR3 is CASSTRQSSYEQYF. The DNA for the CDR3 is TGTGCCAGCAGCACCAGACAAAGCTCCTACGAGCAGTACTTC. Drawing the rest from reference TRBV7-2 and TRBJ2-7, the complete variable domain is GAGVSQSPSNKVTEKGKDVELRCDPISGHTALYWYRQSLGQGLEFLIYFQGNSAPDKSGLPSDRFSAERTGGSVSTLTIQRTQQEDSAVYLCASSTRQSSYEQYFGPGTRLTVT.

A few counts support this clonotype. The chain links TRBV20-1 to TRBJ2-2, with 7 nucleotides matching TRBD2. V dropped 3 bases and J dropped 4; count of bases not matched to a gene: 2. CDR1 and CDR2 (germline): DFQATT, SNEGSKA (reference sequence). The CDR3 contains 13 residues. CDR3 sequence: CSARWGGTGELFF. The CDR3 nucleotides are TGCAGTGCTAGGTGGGGGGGCACCGGGGAGCTGTTTTTT.

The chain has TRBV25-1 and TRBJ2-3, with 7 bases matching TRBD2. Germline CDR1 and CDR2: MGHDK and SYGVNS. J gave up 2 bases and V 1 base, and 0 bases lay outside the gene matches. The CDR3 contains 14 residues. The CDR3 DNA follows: TGTGCCAGCAGTGAATGGGACTACACAGATACGCAGTATTTT. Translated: CASSEWDYTDTQYF.

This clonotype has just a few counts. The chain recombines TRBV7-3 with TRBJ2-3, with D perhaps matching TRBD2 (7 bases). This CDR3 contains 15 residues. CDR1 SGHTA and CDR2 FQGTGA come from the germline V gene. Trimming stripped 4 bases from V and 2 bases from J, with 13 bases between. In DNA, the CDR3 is TGTGCCAGCAGCTCGACGGGGGGCCTCACAGATACGCAGTATTTT. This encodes CASSSTGGLTDTQYF.

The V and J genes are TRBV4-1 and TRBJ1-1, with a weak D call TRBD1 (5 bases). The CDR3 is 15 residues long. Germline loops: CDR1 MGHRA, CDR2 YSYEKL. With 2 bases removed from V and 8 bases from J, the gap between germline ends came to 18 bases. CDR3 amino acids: CASSQYRGTREEAFF. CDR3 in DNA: TGCGCCAGCAGCCAATACCGGGGGACGAGGGAAGAAGCTTTCTTT.

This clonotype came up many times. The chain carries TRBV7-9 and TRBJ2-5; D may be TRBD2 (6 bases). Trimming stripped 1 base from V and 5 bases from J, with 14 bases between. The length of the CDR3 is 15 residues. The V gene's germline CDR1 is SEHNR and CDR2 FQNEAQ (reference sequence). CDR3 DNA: TGTGCCAGCAGCTTAGTAGTTTCAGCGGGCGAGACCCAGTACTTC. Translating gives CASSLVVSAGETQYF.

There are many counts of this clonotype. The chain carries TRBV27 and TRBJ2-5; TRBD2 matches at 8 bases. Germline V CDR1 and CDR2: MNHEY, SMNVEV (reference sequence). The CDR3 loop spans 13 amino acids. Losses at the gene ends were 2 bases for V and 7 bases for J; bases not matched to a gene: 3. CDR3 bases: TGTGCCAGCAGTTTAGGGGCGGGGGGGACCCAGTACTTC. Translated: CASSLGAGGTQYF.